Listed below are T cell receptor beta chains from one sample, sequenced in a study of CD8 T cells in Susac syndrome. In TCRdb, the immunoSEQ multiplex PCR reads were re-called with MiXCR into one record per CDR3 protein. This sample yields 95,000 to 150,000 distinct CDR3 sequences, of which 96% are seen a single time; less than 0.15% belongs to the top ten. Sequenced: CD4+ T cells from PBMCs. These receptors were obtained from a human donor with Susac syndrome. Both conserved end residues are part of each CDR3. Each record gives: V gene, D gene, J gene, clone size, CDR3 DNA, CDR3 protein. D genes are given only for firm matches. Some rows mark clone size as missing; the rest say once, few, many or name a class of expanded clone.

V: TRBV10-3
D: -
J: TRBJ1-1
size: -
DNA: TGTGCCATCAGGGGGAGGAACACTGAAGCTTTCTTT
CDR3: CAIRGRNTEAFF

V: TRBV3-1
D: -
J: TRBJ2-7
size: once
DNA: TGTGCCAGCAGCCGCGGACTCCCAAGGGACGAGCAGTACTTC
CDR3: CASSRGLPRDEQYF

V: TRBV5-1
D: -
J: TRBJ2-5
size: -
DNA: TGCGCCAGCAGCCCGGGGGTGCGGTTGGAGACCCAGTACTTC
CDR3: CASSPGVRLETQYF

V: TRBV20-1
D: -
J: TRBJ1-2
size: -
DNA: TGCAGTGTTAGCCTCACTGCCTATGGCTACACCTTC
CDR3: CSVSLTAYGYTF

V: TRBV3-1
D: -
J: TRBJ2-5
size: -
DNA: TGTGCCAGCAGCCAAGAGTTGGGTCTAGCGCGACGCCAAGAGACCCAGTACTTC
CDR3: CASSQELGLARRQETQYF

V: TRBV14
D: -
J: TRBJ2-3
size: -
DNA: TGTGCCAGCAGCCATGATCTCACAGATACGCAGTATTTT
CDR3: CASSHDLTDTQYF

V: TRBV30
D: -
J: TRBJ1-4
size: -
DNA: TGTGCCTGGTCGCAGGGTAGGGAAAAACTGTTTTTT
CDR3: CAWSQGREKLFF

V: TRBV20-1
D: -
J: TRBJ2-1
size: -
DNA: TGCAGTGCTAGCGCCCCTCGGAGGGCCCTAGGGAATGAGCAGTTCTTC
CDR3: CSASAPRRALGNEQFF

V: TRBV11-3
D: -
J: TRBJ1-1
size: medium-sized
DNA: TGTGCCAGCAGCCCTTTCACTGAAGCTTTCTTT
CDR3: CASSPFTEAFF

V: TRBV20-1
D: -
J: TRBJ1-2
size: -
DNA: TGCAATGCGGACAGCTCTAACTATGGCTACACCTTC
CDR3: CNADSSNYGYTF

V: TRBV30
D: TRBD2
J: TRBJ2-1
size: -
DNA: TGTGCCTGGAGTGTACTTCCGGGACTAGCGGGGACTTCGTTGATTTATGAGCAGTTCTTC
CDR3: CAWSVLPGLAGTSLIYEQFF

V: TRBV15
D: TRBD2
J: TRBJ2-1
size: -
DNA: TGTGCCACCAGCCGAAGTAGCGGGAGATCCTACAATGAGCAGTTCTTC
CDR3: CATSRSSGRSYNEQFF

V: TRBV7-9
D: -
J: TRBJ2-6
size: -
DNA: TGTGCCAGCAGCTTCGACAAGCTATCTCTGGGAGCCAACGTCCTGACTTTC
CDR3: CASSFDKLSLGANVLTF

V: TRBV30
D: -
J: TRBJ1-2
size: few
DNA: TGTGCCTGGTCGACAGATAACTATGGCTACACCTTC
CDR3: CAWSTDNYGYTF

V: TRBV20-1
D: TRBD2
J: TRBJ2-4
size: -
DNA: TGCAGTGCTAGAGTGACTAGCGGGAGGGTTAGCATTCAGTACTTC
CDR3: CSARVTSGRVSIQYF

V: TRBV4-3
D: -
J: TRBJ2-7
size: -
DNA: TGCGCCAGCAGCCAAGCGTTCTTGGGGTCCGAGCAGTACTTC
CDR3: CASSQAFLGSEQYF

V: TRBV9
D: -
J: TRBJ2-7
size: -
DNA: TGTGCCAGCAGCGTAGGACTCCTTCCCCTCTACGAGCAGTACTTC
CDR3: CASSVGLLPLYEQYF